A selection of T cell receptor beta chains follows, all from one sample in a study of spatial heterogeneity in lung cancer. TCRdb re-called the 5' RACE reads with MiXCR, one entry per CDR3 protein. This table has more than 30,000 distinct CDR3 sequences, 5% to 5.5% appearing once. Sample: PBMCs, taken at surgery. The origin of the receptors is a female donor with early-stage non-small cell lung cancer. CDR3s include the opening cysteine and the closing phenylalanine or tryptophan. D genes are given only for firm matches. Size values are once, few and many counts, or a class for expanded clones, and some rows have none.

j_call clone_size d_call v_call cdr3_nt cdr3_aa
TRBJ1-1 - - TRBV4-1 TGCGCCAGCAGCCAAGAGCCCGCCTTGGGCACTGAAGCTTTCTTT CASSQEPALGTEAFF
TRBJ2-5 - - TRBV20-1 TGCAGTGCTAGACGGACGAAGGAAGGAGAGACCCAGTACTTC CSARRTKEGETQYF
TRBJ2-3 few - TRBV5-1 TGCGCCAGCAGCTTGGCTACTAGGGAGGCAGATACGCAGTATTTT CASSLATREADTQYF
TRBJ2-3 few TRBD2 TRBV10-3 TGTGCCATCAGGGCGACTAGCGGGGGGGCCCCAAGCACAGATACGCAGTATTTT CAIRATSGGAPSTDTQYF
TRBJ2-1 many TRBD2 TRBV9 TGTGCCAGCAGCGCGAAAGCGGGGGGGCCCGGTGAGCAGTTCTTC CASSAKAGGPGEQFF
TRBJ1-2 many - TRBV7-9 TGTGCCAGCAGCCCCAGTTTCGACCGATGGTATGGCTACACCTTC CASSPSFDRWYGYTF
TRBJ2-4 - TRBD1 TRBV28 TGTGCCAGCAGTCCCCGGACAGGGAACATTCAGTACTTC CASSPRTGNIQYF
TRBJ2-5 many - TRBV29-1 TGCAGCGTCGACGTGGCGCCAGCCAAAGAGACCCAGTACTTC CSVDVAPAKETQYF
TRBJ1-5 - - TRBV2 TGTGCCAGCACCACCGACGCTGGCAATCAGCCCCAGCATTTT CASTTDAGNQPQHF
TRBJ1-1 - - TRBV6-5 TGTGCCAGCAGTTACATGGTGTGGGGGCTCACCGAAGCTTTCTTT CASSYMVWGLTEAFF
TRBJ1-5 many TRBD1 TRBV19 TGTGCCAGTAGTATAGAATCCCGGACAGGGAGGCAGCCCCAGCATTTT CASSIESRTGRQPQHF
TRBJ2-1 many TRBD2 TRBV10-3 TGTGCCATCAGAAAACAACTAGCGGGGGGCAATGAGCAGTTCTTC CAIRKQLAGGNEQFF
TRBJ1-4 - - TRBV20-1 TGCAGTGCTAGCTACAGGCTTAATGAAAAACTGTTTTTT CSASYRLNEKLFF
TRBJ1-1 few - TRBV20-1 TGCAGTGCTAGGCCGAGGGGATGGGGTAACACTGAAGCTTTCTTT CSARPRGWGNTEAFF
TRBJ1-5 many TRBD1 TRBV29-1 TGCAGCGCCGGACAGGGGGTCCATCAGCCCCAGCATTTT CSAGQGVHQPQHF
TRBJ2-1 many TRBD2 TRBV28 TGTGCCAGCAGGTCGGGGGGACGGTACAATGAGCAGTTCTTC CASRSGGRYNEQFF
TRBJ2-1 many - TRBV7-2 TGTGCCAGCAGCTTAGATACCTATGAGCAGTTCTTC CASSLDTYEQFF
TRBJ1-2 many - TRBV6-6 TGTGCCAGCAGTCCTGGGAGCTATGGCTACACCTTC CASSPGSYGYTF
TRBJ1-3 few - TRBV9 TGTGCCAGCAGCGTAGCCTCGGCCCCAGGTGGAAACACCATATATTTT CASSVASAPGGNTIYF
TRBJ1-1 many - TRBV6-6 TGTGCCAGCCAAAGCAGGGGTGACACTGAAGCTTTCTTT CASQSRGDTEAFF
TRBJ1-3 many - TRBV7-2 TGTGCCAGCAGCTTCGGTATAAACACCATATATTTT CASSFGINTIYF
TRBJ2-1 many - TRBV7-6 TGTGCCAGCAGCTTAGTCGGACTCAGAAATGAGCAGTTCTTC CASSLVGLRNEQFF
TRBJ2-1 many - TRBV5-1 TGCGCCAGCAGCTTGGCCGAGGTGAGAGGTGAGCAGTTCTTC CASSLAEVRGEQFF
TRBJ2-3 few TRBD2 TRBV7-8 TGTGCCAGCAGTCAACTAGCGGGGGGGCCTTACGATACGCAGTATTTT CASSQLAGGPYDTQYF
TRBJ2-2 many - TRBV28 TGTGCCAACCTGAACTCGAACACCGGGGAGCTGTTTTTT CANLNSNTGELFF
TRBJ1-4 many - TRBV29-1 TGCAGCGCCGCCGGGAAGGACAATGAAAAACTGTTTTTT CSAAGKDNEKLFF
TRBJ1-5 few - TRBV20-1 TGCAGTGCTAGCCCGGGGGGCGTCCTCGGCAATCAGCCCCAGCATTTT CSASPGGVLGNQPQHF
TRBJ2-7 many - TRBV5-4 TGTGCCAGCAGCCGCGGGACAGTTACCTACGAGCAGTACTTC CASSRGTVTYEQYF
TRBJ1-1 many - TRBV20-1 TGCAGTGCCTCCCTCCGGGGAGCGGAAAAAGCTTTCTTT CSASLRGAEKAFF
TRBJ2-2 many - TRBV4-2 TGTGCCAGCAGCCAAGATAGCGCGACAGAGAACACCGGGGAGCTGTTTTTT CASSQDSATENTGELFF
TRBJ2-5 many - TRBV9 TGTGCCAGCAGCCTCACCCCCGCAGAGACCCAGTACTTC CASSLTPAETQYF
TRBJ1-6 few - TRBV20-1 TGCAGTGCTAGGGTGCTGGCAGGGACCTATAATTCACCCCTCCACTTT CSARVLAGTYNSPLHF
TRBJ2-7 many TRBD2 TRBV7-9 TGTGCCAGCACCCTGGGGGGGAGCTCCTACGAGCAGTACTTC CASTLGGSSYEQYF
TRBJ2-1 medium-sized - TRBV20-1 TGCAGTGCTCTACTCTCCTCGGGACTCGCCTACAATGAGCAGTTCTTC CSALLSSGLAYNEQFF
TRBJ2-4 medium-sized TRBD1 TRBV7-2 TGTGCCAGCAGCCTCAGGCCGGGACAGGGGATGATGGACTTC CASSLRPGQGMMDF
TRBJ1-5 many - TRBV7-2 TGTGCCAGCAGCTTTTCCCGACAGAACAATCAGCCCCAGCATTTT CASSFSRQNNQPQHF
TRBJ2-1 - - TRBV7-8 TGTGCCAGCAGCTTAAAATCTGGGACCCCTCTCTACAATGAGCAGTTCTTC CASSLKSGTPLYNEQFF
TRBJ1-1 few - TRBV9 TGTGCCAGCAGCGTAGGGCTAGGGCCGAACACTGAAGCTTTCTTT CASSVGLGPNTEAFF
TRBJ1-2 few - TRBV16 TGTGCCAGCACCACGAAACCGTCGGGGGCAGAAGGCTACACCTTC CASTTKPSGAEGYTF
TRBJ2-6 large - TRBV9 TGTGCCAGCAGCGCTAACTCCCCTGGGGCCAACGTCCTGACTTTC CASSANSPGANVLTF
TRBJ2-7 many TRBD1 TRBV28 TGTGCCAGCAGTCCGGACCGGGACAGGGGGTCCTACGAGCAGTACTTC CASSPDRDRGSYEQYF
TRBJ2-7 many - TRBV27 TGTGCCAGCAGTCCCCGGGGTGGCGACGAGCAGTACTTC CASSPRGGDEQYF
TRBJ1-2 - TRBD1 TRBV4-1 TGCGCCAGCAGCCAGCCGGGACAGGGCTTTGGCTACACCTTC CASSQPGQGFGYTF
TRBJ1-4 many - TRBV5-1 TGCGCCAGCAGCCCCGAGGCACAGCTTAATGAAAAACTGTTTTTT CASSPEAQLNEKLFF
TRBJ2-1 many TRBD2 TRBV9 TGTGCCAGCAGCGTAGCTACTCTGGCTAGCGGGGGGGATCAGCAGTTCTTC CASSVATLASGGDQQFF